The rows below give T cell receptor beta chains drawn from one sample of a study of cytomegalovirus exposure and HLA in healthy donors. TCRdb's copy holds only in-frame clones and misses some; the assay was immunoSEQ multiplex PCR. Its clone listing holds roughly 220,000 clones. The sequencing input was PBMCs. These TCRs come from a girl aged 2-10 years in good health and CMV-seropositive. Both conserved end residues are part of each CDR3. The D gene is left open where the match is weak.

TRBV5-4	16	TRBD2	TRBJ2-1	TGTGCCAGCAGCCCCTTGGGACTAGCGGGAGAGAATGAGCAGTTCTTC	CASSPLGLAGENEQFF
TRBV5-1	17	TRBD2	TRBJ2-1	TGCGCCAGCAGCCTGCGAGCGGGGGATAGCTCCTACAATGAGCAGTTCTTC	CASSLRAGDSSYNEQFF
TRBV5-4	16	TRBD2	TRBJ2-7	TGTGCCAGCAGCCCCCAGACCGGGACTAACTCCTACGAGCAGTACTTC	CASSPQTGTNSYEQYF
TRBV30	14	.	TRBJ2-5	TGTGCCTGGAGTGTCTCAGGGAGCGGGGAGACCCAGTACTTC	CAWSVSGSGETQYF
TRBV7-8	14	.	TRBJ1-2	TGTGCCAGCAGCGCCGGCGGGCGGGACTATGGCTACACCTTC	CASSAGGRDYGYTF
TRBV19	14	TRBD2	TRBJ2-5	TGTGCCAGTTCAGCGGGAGGTTCCCAAGAGACCCAGTACTTC	CASSAGGSQETQYF
TRBV5-6	13	TRBD2	TRBJ2-1	TGTGCCAGCAGCTTGGGACTAGCAAATGAGCAGTTCTTC	CASSLGLANEQFF
TRBV5-6	14	.	TRBJ1-3	TGTGCCAGCTGTGTTCAGGGTCCTGGAAACACCATATATTTT	CASCVQGPGNTIYF
TRBV7-9	16	TRBD1	TRBJ1-2	TGTGCCAGCAGCAAACCTGGGACAGGGGGGGGTTATGGCTACACCTTC	CASSKPGTGGGYGYTF
TRBV7-9	15	TRBD1	TRBJ2-7	TGTGCCAGCAGCTCCGGGGACAGGGGGCAAAACGAGCAGTACTTC	CASSSGDRGQNEQYF
TRBV6-1	18	TRBD1	TRBJ1-5	TGTGCCAGCAGTGGTAGGGACAGTCCTATTATAAGCGGTCAGCCCCAGCATTTT	CASSGRDSPIISGQPQHF
TRBV7-2	12	.	TRBJ1-3	TGTGCCAGCAGCCCCTCAGGGAACACCATATATTTT	CASSPSGNTIYF
TRBV6-1	13	.	TRBJ1-2	TGTGCCAGCAGTGAAAACAGGAGGGTTGCCAACACCTTC	CASSENRRVANTF
TRBV27	13	.	TRBJ2-7	TGTGCCAGCAGTTTGGGGGGCTCCTACGAGCAGTACTTC	CASSLGGSYEQYF
TRBV29-1	14	TRBD1	TRBJ1-1	TGCAGCGTTGGTCCCAGACAGGGTGGGCCTGAAGCTTTCTTT	CSVGPRQGGPEAFF
TRBV29-1	14	TRBD1	TRBJ1-2	TGCAGCGTTGACCCTCTGACAGGGATCGAGGGCTACACCTTC	CSVDPLTGIEGYTF
TRBV18	13	.	TRBJ2-7	TGTGCCAGCTCACCAGGGGCCCACTACGAGCAGTACTTC	CASSPGAHYEQYF
TRBV4-1	16	TRBD2	TRBJ2-3	TGCGCCAGCAGCCAAGAGGCTAGCGGGAGCACAGATACGCAGTATTTT	CASSQEASGSTDTQYF
TRBV6-1	16	.	TRBJ1-1	TGTGCCAGCAGTGGAAGGACATTGGGGCTGAACACTGAAGCTTTCTTT	CASSGRTLGLNTEAFF
TRBV5-8	12	.	TRBJ1-2	TGTGCCAGCAGCTTAACCGGCTATGGCTACACCTTC	CASSLTGYGYTF
TRBV28	15	.	TRBJ1-3	TGTGCCAGCAGTTTATGGACAGGTTCTGGAAACACCATATATTTT	CASSLWTGSGNTIYF
TRBV11-3	16	.	TRBJ2-4	TGTGCCAGCAAGGGTTCAGCAGGGAGGGCCAAAAACATTCAGTACTTC	CASKGSAGRAKNIQYF
TRBV11-1	16	.	TRBJ2-5	TGTGCCAGCAGCTTAGGGGTAGCTGCACGGGGAGAGACCCAGTACTTC	CASSLGVAARGETQYF
TRBV7-2	14	TRBD1	TRBJ2-1	TGTGCCAGCATCACCCGACCGACAGGGAATGAGCAGTTCTTC	CASITRPTGNEQFF
TRBV7-2	15	TRBD1	TRBJ1-1	TGTGCCAGCAGCGCAAGCAGGGGGCTGAGAACTGAAGCTTTCTTT	CASSASRGLRTEAFF
TRBV5-4	19	TRBD1	TRBJ1-2	TGTGCCAGCAGCTTGGCCCTAGGACAGGGGTCTTGGCCCCTATATGGCTACACCTTC	CASSLALGQGSWPLYGYTF
TRBV19	16	TRBD1	TRBJ2-3	TGTGCCAGTAGTAGACGGACAGGGACGTCAACAGATACGCAGTATTTT	CASSRRTGTSTDTQYF